This T cell receptor beta chain was captured by sequencing in a study of CD8+CD57+ T cells in acquired aplastic anemia. Study information: DNA from sorted CD4+ and CD8+ cells averaged around 3.2 ug. Read counts for CD4+ cells (from healthy donors) averaged approximately 10 million. Study results and limitations: Overlap between patients and controls comprised just under 30 CD8+ CDR3 sequences. No significant difference in CD8+ Simpson's diversity was found between patients and controls.

At least ten counts were recorded for this clonotype. Its antigen is currently unknown. The use of genomic DNA as template underpinned the TCR beta VDJ and CDR3 profiling. From the reads, TCRdb called clonotypes with MiXCR, one entry per CDR3 protein. The sample lists about 190,000 distinct CDR3 sequences; approximately 52% were seen once. The CDR3 extends over 14 amino acids. CDR1 SNHLY and CDR2 FYNNEI come from the germline V gene. Germline trimming cut 6 bases from V and 4 bases from J; bases unmatched to any gene: 4. The rearrangement uses TRBV2 and TRBJ1-2; 11 positions match TRBD1. The source of this sequence is a human donor in good health, serving as a control. Sequencing was done on a sample of sorted CD4+, CD8+, or CD8+CD57+ T cells (not recorded which) from PBMCs. CDR3 in amino acids: CASSTGTGGYGYTF. The CDR3 nucleotides read TGTGCCAGCAGCACCGGGACAGGGGGCTATGGCTACACCTTC.